These T cell receptor beta chains were read from a single sample in a study of shared clonotypes between healthy human individuals. Using immunoSEQ multiplex PCR, the repertoire was profiled, and TCRdb retains in-frame clones only, with some absent. The table records about 960,000 clones, over 60% of them present only once. Source material: memory CD4+ T cells sorted from blood. The receptors derive from a man younger than 30 in good health. CDR3s include the opening cysteine and the closing phenylalanine or tryptophan. A D gene is named only where the DNA matches it firmly. Only part of the rows carry a size: once, few, many, or a class if the clone is expanded.

clone size	V gene	J gene	D gene	CDR3 protein	CDR3 DNA
NA	TRBV4-3	TRBJ2-7	TRBD2	CASSQGLAGPYEQYF	TGCGCCAGCAGCCAAGGACTAGCGGGGCCCTACGAGCAGTACTTC
NA	TRBV28	TRBJ1-3	NA	CASSFRTAGSGNTIYF	TGTGCCAGCAGTTTCAGGACAGCGGGCTCTGGAAACACCATATATTTT
once	TRBV5-6	TRBJ1-2	TRBD1	CASSFGKRGLSRGYTF	TGTGCCAGCAGCTTTGGGAAGAGGGGGCTTAGTCGTGGCTACACCTTC
NA	TRBV2	TRBJ2-7	TRBD1	CASSKRTGFSYEQYF	TGTGCCAGCAGTAAAAGGACAGGGTTCTCCTACGAGCAGTACTTC
few	TRBV2	TRBJ2-3	TRBD1	CASRRDRGTDTQYF	TGTGCCAGCAGGAGGGACAGGGGGACAGATACGCAGTATTTT
NA	TRBV30	TRBJ1-5	NA	CAWTPRANQPQHF	TGTGCCTGGACCCCCCGCGCTAATCAGCCCCAGCATTTT
once	TRBV5-1	TRBJ2-5	TRBD1	CASSQGTVQETQYF	TGCGCCAGCAGCCAAGGGACAGTCCAAGAGACCCAGTACTTC
NA	TRBV7-2	TRBJ2-3	TRBD2	CASSLGTSEILWYF	TGTGCCAGCAGCTTGGGGACTAGCGAAATTCTGTGGTATTTT
NA	TRBV5-1	TRBJ2-1	TRBD2	CASSLTGTNNEQFF	TGCGCCAGCAGCTTGACCGGGACTAACAATGAGCAGTTCTTC
few	TRBV4-3	TRBJ2-4	TRBD1	CASSQGARQGENIQYF	TGCGCCAGCAGCCAAGGGGCCCGACAGGGGGAAAACATTCAGTACTTC
NA	TRBV29-1	TRBJ2-7	NA	CSVEVRSEQYF	TGCAGCGTTGAGGTTAGGTCCGAGCAGTACTTC
NA	TRBV28	TRBJ2-7	TRBD2	CASSQPGTKTYEQYF	TGTGCCAGCAGTCAGCCCGGGACTAAAACCTACGAGCAGTACTTC